By frequency, the clone carrying this T cell receptor (beta chain) is medium-sized. The data were obtained in a study of CXCR3-negative and CXCR3-positive naive CD8 T cells. Germline CDR1 reads DFQATT; CDR2 reads SNEGSKA (reference sequence). The CDR3 is 16 residues long. All TRB cDNA libraries came from 5' RACE performed with UMI labels. From its re-call of the 5' RACE reads, TCRdb lists each CDR3 protein once, without DNA. Its table records over 8,000 distinct CDR3 sequences. Sequencing was performed on naive CXCR3- CD8+ T cells from blood. As for subset: CD45RO-CCR7+CD27+CD95- naive CD8+ T cells lacking CXCR3 (TNR3-). The V call is TRBV20-1, the J call TRBJ2-7. This receptor was identified in a human donor in good health. Some clones in this sample may be carry-over from other donors' samples. The CDR3 sequence: CSARDLSHRGSYEQYF.